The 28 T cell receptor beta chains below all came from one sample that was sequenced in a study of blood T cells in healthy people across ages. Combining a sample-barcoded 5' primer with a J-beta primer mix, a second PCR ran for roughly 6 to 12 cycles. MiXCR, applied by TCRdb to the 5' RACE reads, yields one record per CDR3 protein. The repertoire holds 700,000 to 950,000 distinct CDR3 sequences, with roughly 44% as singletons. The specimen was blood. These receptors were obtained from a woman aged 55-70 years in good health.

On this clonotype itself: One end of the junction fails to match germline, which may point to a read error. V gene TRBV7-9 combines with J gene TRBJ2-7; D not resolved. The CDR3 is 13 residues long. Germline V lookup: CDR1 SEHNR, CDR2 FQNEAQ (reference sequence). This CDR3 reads CAGSLVRTYEQYF. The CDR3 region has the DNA TGTGCCGGCAGCTTAGTCAGGACCTACGAGCAGTACTTC.

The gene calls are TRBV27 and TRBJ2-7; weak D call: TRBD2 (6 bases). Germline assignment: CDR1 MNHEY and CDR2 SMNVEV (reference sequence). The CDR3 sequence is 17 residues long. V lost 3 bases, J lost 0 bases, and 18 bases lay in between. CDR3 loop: CASSLLRGAGSSYEQYF. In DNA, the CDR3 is TGTGCCAGCAGTTTGTTACGTGGGGCGGGAAGCTCCTACGAGCAGTACTTC.

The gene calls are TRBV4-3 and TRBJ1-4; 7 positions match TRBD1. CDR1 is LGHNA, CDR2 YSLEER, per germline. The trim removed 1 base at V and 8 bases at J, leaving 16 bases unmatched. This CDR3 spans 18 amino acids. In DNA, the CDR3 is TGCGCCAGCAGCCAAGGAACCCCGGGACAGAAGTTGGGCGAAAAACTGTTTTTT. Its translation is CASSQGTPGQKLGEKLFF.

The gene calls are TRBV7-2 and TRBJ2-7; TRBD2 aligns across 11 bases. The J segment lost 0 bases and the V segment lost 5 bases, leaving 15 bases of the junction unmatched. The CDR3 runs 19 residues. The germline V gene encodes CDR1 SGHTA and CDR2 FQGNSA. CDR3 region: CASSQTASGGSRGSYEQYF. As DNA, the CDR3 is TGTGCCAGCAGCCAGACGGCTAGCGGGGGGAGCAGGGGCTCCTACGAGCAGTACTTC.

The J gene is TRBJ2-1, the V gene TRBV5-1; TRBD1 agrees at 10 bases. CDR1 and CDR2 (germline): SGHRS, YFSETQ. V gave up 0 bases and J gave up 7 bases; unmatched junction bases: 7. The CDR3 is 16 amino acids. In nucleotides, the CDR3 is TGCGCCAGCAGCTTGGAGGGGGGACAGGGGATTAATGAGCAGTTCTTC. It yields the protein CASSLEGGQGINEQFF.

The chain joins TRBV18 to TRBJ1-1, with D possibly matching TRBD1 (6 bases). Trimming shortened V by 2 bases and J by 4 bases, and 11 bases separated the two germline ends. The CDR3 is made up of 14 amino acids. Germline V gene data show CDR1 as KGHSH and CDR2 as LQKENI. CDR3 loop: CASSPSGDVTEAFF. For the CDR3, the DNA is TGTGCCAGCTCACCATCAGGGGACGTCACTGAAGCTTTCTTT.

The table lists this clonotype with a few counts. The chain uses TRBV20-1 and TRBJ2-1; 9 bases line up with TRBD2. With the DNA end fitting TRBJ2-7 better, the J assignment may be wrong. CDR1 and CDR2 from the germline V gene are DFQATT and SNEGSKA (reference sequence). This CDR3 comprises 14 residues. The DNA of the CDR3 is TGCAGTGCTCCTCTAGCGGGGACTTACAATGAGCAGTACTTC. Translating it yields CSAPLAGTYNEQYF.

The CDR3 coding sequence is TGTGCCATCAGTGAGCGGCTCGGGGGGCAATCCTACAATGAGCAGTACTTC. Amino acids: CAISERLGGQSYNEQYF. The V gene is TRBV10-3, the J gene TRBJ2-7; possible D gene TRBD2, 7 bases. Trimming cost V 2 bases and J 7 bases, with 24 bases left between them. The CDR3 covers 17 residues. CDR1 ENHRY and CDR2 SYGVKD come from the germline V gene.

The CDR3 loop reads CASSFSDRGGSPLHF. The CDR3 DNA reads TGTGCCAGCAGCTTTTCGGACAGGGGCGGTTCACCCCTCCACTTT. The chain employs TRBV7-2 and TRBJ1-6; 9 bases match TRBD1. CDR1 and CDR2 from the germline V gene are SGHTA and FQGNSA. CDR3 length equals 15 residues. Trimming at V came to 3 bases and at J to 9 bases, leaving 6 bases not matched to a gene. The entire variable domain, with the rest obtained from reference TRBV7-2 and TRBJ1-6, is as follows: GAGVSQSPSNKVTEKGKDVELRCDPISGHTALYWYRQSLGQGLEFLIYFQGNSAPDKSGLPSDRFSAERTGGSVSTLTIQRTQQEDSAVYLCASSFSDRGGSPLHFGNGTRLTVT.

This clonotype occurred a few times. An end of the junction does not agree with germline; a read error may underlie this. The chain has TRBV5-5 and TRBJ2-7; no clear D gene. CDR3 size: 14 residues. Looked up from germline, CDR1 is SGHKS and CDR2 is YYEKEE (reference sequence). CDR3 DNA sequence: TGTGCCAGCGGCTTGTTCCGGTCCAACTACGAGCAGTACTTC. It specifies CASGLFRSNYEQYF.

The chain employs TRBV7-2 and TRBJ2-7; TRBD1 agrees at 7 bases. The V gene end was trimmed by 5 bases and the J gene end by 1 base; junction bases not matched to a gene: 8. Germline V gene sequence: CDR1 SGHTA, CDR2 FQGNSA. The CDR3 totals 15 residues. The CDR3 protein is CASSEDRAYSYEQYF. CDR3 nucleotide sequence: TGTGCCAGCAGCGAAGACAGGGCCTATTCCTACGAGCAGTACTTC.

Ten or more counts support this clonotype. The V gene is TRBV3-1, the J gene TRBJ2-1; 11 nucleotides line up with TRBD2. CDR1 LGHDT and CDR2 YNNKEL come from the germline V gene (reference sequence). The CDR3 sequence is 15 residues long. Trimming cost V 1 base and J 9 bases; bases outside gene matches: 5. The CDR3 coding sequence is TGTGCCAGCAGCCAAGTAGCGGGGGGGCTCTCTGAGCAGTTCTTC. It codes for CASSQVAGGLSEQFF.

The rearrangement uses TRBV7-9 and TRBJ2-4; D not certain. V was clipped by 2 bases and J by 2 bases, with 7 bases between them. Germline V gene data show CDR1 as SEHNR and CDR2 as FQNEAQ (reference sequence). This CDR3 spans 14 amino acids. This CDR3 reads CASSLPVTKNIQYF. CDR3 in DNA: TGTGCCAGCAGCTTACCGGTAACCAAAAACATTCAGTACTTC.

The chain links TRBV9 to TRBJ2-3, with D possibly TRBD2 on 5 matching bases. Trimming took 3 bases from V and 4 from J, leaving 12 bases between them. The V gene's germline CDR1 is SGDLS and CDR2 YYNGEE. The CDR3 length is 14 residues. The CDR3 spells CASSETRRADTQYF. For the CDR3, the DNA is TGTGCCAGCAGCGAAACGAGGCGGGCAGATACGCAGTATTTT.

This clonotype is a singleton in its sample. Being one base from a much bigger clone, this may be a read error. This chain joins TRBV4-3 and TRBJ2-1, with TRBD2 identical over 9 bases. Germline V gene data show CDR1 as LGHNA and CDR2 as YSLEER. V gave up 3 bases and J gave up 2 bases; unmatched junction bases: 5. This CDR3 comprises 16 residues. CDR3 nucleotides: TGCGCCAGCAGCCACCCAGCGGGAGGCGCCTACAATGAGCAGTTCTTC. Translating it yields CASSHPAGGAYNEQFF.

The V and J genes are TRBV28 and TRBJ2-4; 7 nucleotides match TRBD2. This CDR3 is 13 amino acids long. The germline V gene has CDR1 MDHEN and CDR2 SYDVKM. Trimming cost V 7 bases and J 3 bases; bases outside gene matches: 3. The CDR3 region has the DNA TGTGCCAGCACCGGGGAGGGCAAAAACATTCAGTACTTC. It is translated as CASTGEGKNIQYF.

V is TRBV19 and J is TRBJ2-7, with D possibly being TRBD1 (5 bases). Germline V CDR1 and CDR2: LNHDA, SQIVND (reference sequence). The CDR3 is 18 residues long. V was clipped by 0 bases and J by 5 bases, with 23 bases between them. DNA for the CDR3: TGTGCCAGTAGTATAGATGCCTTAGGGTTTGGGGCAGACGACGAGCAGTACTTC. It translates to CASSIDALGFGADDEQYF.

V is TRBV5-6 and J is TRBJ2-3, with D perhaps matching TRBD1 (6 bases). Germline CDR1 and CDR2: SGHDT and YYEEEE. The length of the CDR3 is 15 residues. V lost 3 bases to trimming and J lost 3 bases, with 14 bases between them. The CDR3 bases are TGTGCCAGCAGCTATACTGGTCAGGGGACAGATACGCAGTATTTT. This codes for CASSYTGQGTDTQYF.

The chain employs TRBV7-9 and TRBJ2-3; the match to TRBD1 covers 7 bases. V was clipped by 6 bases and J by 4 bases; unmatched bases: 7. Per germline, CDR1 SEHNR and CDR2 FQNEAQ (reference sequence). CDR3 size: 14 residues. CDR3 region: CASRPRQGSDTQYF. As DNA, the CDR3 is TGTGCCAGCAGACCAAGACAGGGCTCAGATACGCAGTATTTT.

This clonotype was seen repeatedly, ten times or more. The CDR3 DNA is TGTGCCAGCAGCCCTCGGACAGGGGGTAACTATGGCTACACCTTC. Protein product: CASSPRTGGNYGYTF. The J gene is TRBJ1-2, the V gene TRBV9, with 10 nucleotides matching TRBD1. Germline loops: CDR1 SGDLS, CDR2 YYNGEE. There are 15 residues in the CDR3. V lost 4 bases and J lost 1; bases outside the gene matches: 4.

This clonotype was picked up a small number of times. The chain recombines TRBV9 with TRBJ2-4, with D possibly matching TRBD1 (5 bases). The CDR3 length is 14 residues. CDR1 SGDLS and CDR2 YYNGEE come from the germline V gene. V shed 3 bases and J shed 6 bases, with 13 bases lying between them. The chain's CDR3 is CASSGQGGSNIQYF. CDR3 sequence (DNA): TGTGCCAGCAGCGGTCAGGGTGGCTCAAACATTCAGTACTTC.

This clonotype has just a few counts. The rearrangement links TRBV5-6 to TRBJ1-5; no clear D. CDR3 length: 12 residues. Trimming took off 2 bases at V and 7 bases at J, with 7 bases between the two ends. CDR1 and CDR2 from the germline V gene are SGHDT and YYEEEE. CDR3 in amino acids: CASSFYGQPQHF. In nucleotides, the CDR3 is TGTGCCAGCAGCTTTTACGGACAGCCCCAGCATTTT.

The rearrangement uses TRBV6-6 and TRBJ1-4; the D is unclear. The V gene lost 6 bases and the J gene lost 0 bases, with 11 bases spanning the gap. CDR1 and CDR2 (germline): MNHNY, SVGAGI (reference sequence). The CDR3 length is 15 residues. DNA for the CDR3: TGTGCCAGCAGATCGACGGAAACAACTAATGAAAAACTGTTTTTT. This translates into CASRSTETTNEKLFF.

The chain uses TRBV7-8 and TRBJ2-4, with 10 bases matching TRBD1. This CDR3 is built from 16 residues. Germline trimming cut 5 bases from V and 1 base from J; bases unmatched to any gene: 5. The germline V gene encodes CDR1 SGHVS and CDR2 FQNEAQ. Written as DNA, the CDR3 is TGTGCCAGCAGCCCAGCGGGACAGGGGGCCAAAAACATTCAGTACTTC. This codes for CASSPAGQGAKNIQYF.

CDR3 in amino acids: CASSSGGSGGYEQYF. DNA of the CDR3: TGTGCCAGCAGCTCAGGTGGTAGCGGGGGTTACGAGCAGTACTTC. The genes are TRBV5-5 and TRBJ2-5, with 9 bases identical to TRBD2. The J call is doubtful: the DNA matches TRBJ2-7 better. The CDR3 loop spans 15 amino acids. The germline gives CDR1 SGHKS, CDR2 YYEKEE (reference sequence).

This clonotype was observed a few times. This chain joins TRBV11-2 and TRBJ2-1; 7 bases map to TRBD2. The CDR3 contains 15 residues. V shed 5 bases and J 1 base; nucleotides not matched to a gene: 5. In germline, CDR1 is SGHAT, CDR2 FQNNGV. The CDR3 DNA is TGTGCCAGCAGCATAGTAGCGGGTTCCTACAATGAGCAGTTCTTC. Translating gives CASSIVAGSYNEQFF. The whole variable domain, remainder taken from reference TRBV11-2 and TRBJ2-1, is EAGVAQSPRYKIIEKRQSVAFWCNPISGHATLYWYQQILGQGPKLLIQFQNNGVVDDSQLPKDRFSAERLKGVDSTLKIQPAKLEDSAVYLCASSIVAGSYNEQFFGPGTRLTVL.

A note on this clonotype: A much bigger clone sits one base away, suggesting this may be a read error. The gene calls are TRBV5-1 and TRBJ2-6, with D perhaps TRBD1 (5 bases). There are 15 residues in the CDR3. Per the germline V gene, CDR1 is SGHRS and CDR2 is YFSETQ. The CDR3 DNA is TGCGCCAGCAGCCCGGTAGAGCCTGGGGCCAACGTCCCGACTTTC. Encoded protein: CASSPVEPGANVPTF.

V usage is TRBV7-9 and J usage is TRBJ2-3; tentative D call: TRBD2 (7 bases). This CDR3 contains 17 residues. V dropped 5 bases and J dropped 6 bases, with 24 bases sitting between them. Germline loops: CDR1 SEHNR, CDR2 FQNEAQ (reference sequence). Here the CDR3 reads CASSPRPEGGPTDTQYF. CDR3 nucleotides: TGTGCCAGCAGCCCCAGGCCTGAGGGGGGGCCAACGGATACGCAGTATTTT.